Presented here are 11 T cell receptor beta chains from one specimen sequenced in a study of T cell responses to AZD1222 COVID-19 vaccine. The table came from immunoSEQ multiplex PCR; TCRdb's copy has only in-frame clones and leaves some out. This sample has under 150,000 clones, with 85% to 95% found just once. The sequencing here drew on peripheral blood, taken on day 0 of AZD1222 vaccination. These receptors originate from an adult in good health.

The chain joins TRBV7-9 to TRBJ1-6; D is undetermined. The V gene's germline CDR1 is SEHNR and CDR2 FQNEAQ (reference sequence). V shed 1 base and J shed 14 bases, with 9 bases lying between them. The CDR3 runs 12 residues. The CDR3 DNA sequence: TGTGCCAGCAGCTTAGAATCAGCAGCCCTCCACTTT. This sequence encodes CASSLESAALHF. The full variable domain, rest sourced from reference TRBV7-9 and TRBJ1-6, is DTGVSQNPRHKITKRGQNVTFRCDPISEHNRLYWYRQTLGQGPEFLTYFQNEAQLEKSRLLSDRFSAERPKGSFSTLEIQRTEQGDSAMYLCASSLESAALHFGNGTRLTVT.

The chain combines TRBV3-1 (or the pseudogene TRBV3-2) with TRBJ1-1; tentative D call: TRBD1 (6 bases). Germline V CDR1 and CDR2: LGHDT, YNNKEL (reference sequence). V lost 2 bases and J 5 bases, leaving 18 bases between the germline ends. This CDR3 comprises 16 residues. The DNA of the CDR3 is TGTGCCAGCAGCCAAATCGGGCGGACAGACGCGACTGAAGCTTTCTTT. Its protein product is CASSQIGRTDATEAFF.

The chain is built from TRBV30 and TRBJ1-1; 7 bases are a match to TRBD1. V dropped 3 bases and J dropped 6; count of bases not matched to a gene: 7. CDR1 and CDR2 from the germline V gene are GTSNPN and SVGIG (reference sequence). This CDR3 comprises 13 residues. The CDR3 reads CAWSKDRAAEAFF. The DNA of the CDR3 is TGTGCCTGGAGCAAAGACAGGGCGGCTGAAGCTTTCTTT.

The chain couples TRBV3-1 (or the pseudogene TRBV3-2) to TRBJ2-7, with 9 bases that match TRBD2. Germline lookup yields CDR1 LGHDT and CDR2 YNNKEL (reference sequence). With 3 bases clipped from V and 7 bases from J, the junction kept 10 bases outside the gene matches. The CDR3 is 15 residues long. Here the CDR3 DNA reads TGTGCCAGCAGCCATCGGTTACTAGCGGGCTTGGAGCAGTACTTC. It encodes CASSHRLLAGLEQYF.

Here the CDR3 DNA reads TGTGCCAGCAGCTCCGGGCGAAACGATGAGCAGTTCTTC. Translated: CASSSGRNDEQFF. This chain connects TRBV5-8 to TRBJ2-1; no reliable D call. Germline assignment: CDR1 SGHTS and CDR2 YDEGEE. CDR3 length: 13 residues. V shed 3 bases and J shed 8 bases, with 12 bases lying between them.

The chain employs TRBV5-6 and TRBJ2-5, with D possibly being TRBD2 (5 bases). There are 13 residues in the CDR3. Trimming pared 0 bases from V and 6 bases from J, leaving 9 bases between. Germline V lookup: CDR1 SGHDT, CDR2 YYEEEE. CDR3 region: CASSLEAGKTQYF. The CDR3 DNA reads as TGTGCCAGCAGCTTGGAGGCCGGGAAGACCCAGTACTTC.

The chain joins TRBV6-5 to TRBJ1-1, with D tentatively TRBD1 (5 bases). In germline, CDR1 is MNHEY, CDR2 SVGAGI. Between the trimmed V and J ends, which lost 6 bases and 5 bases, there was a span of 16 bases. This CDR3 is built from 14 residues. This CDR3 is CASSSPGVRTEAFF. The CDR3 coding sequence is TGTGCCAGCAGCTCACCGGGGGTGAGGACTGAAGCTTTCTTT.

The chain combines TRBV7-2 with TRBJ2-5; 7 bases map to TRBD2. The V segment lost 5 bases and the J segment 4 bases; nucleotides outside the gene matches: 10. This CDR3 is built from 15 residues. The germline V gene has CDR1 SGHTA and CDR2 FQGNSA. DNA for the CDR3: TGTGCCAGCAGCAACGAGGGCGGGAGTCCAGAGACCCAGTACTTC. Translation: CASSNEGGSPETQYF.

The chain uses TRBV28 and TRBJ2-5; TRBD2 is a possible D gene (5 bases). V dropped 2 bases and J dropped 5 bases, with 9 bases sitting between them. The CDR3 is 13 amino acids. The germline V gene encodes CDR1 MDHEN and CDR2 SYDVKM. CDR3 sequence reads: CASSLDSGETQYF. The CDR3 nucleotides read TGTGCCAGCAGTTTAGATTCGGGGGAGACCCAGTACTTC.

CDR3 bases: TGTGCCAGCAGTTTCAGTAGCGGGATAAGGACCTACAATGAGCAGTTCTTC. Its translation: CASSFSSGIRTYNEQFF. The rearrangement joins TRBV28 to TRBJ2-1; 8 positions match TRBD2. CDR1 and CDR2 (germline): MDHEN, SYDVKM. The CDR3 is 17 amino acids. V lost 3 bases, J lost 2 bases, and 9 bases stayed unmatched.

The chain joins TRBV28 to TRBJ2-1, with 11 bases lining up with TRBD2. The J segment lost 8 bases and the V segment lost 8 bases, leaving 20 bases of the junction unmatched. The CDR3 covers 18 residues. Germline V gives CDR1 MDHEN, CDR2 SYDVKM. The CDR3 DNA reads as TGTGCCAGCCTGACTCCCGGCGCTAGCGGGAGGATAGTCCATGAGCAGTTCTTC. Its translation: CASLTPGASGRIVHEQFF.